Given below is one TCR beta chain in context. Its antigen is currently unknown. This sample stems from a study of cytomegalovirus exposure and HLA in healthy donors. PCR involved 60 Vbeta and 13 Jbeta primers. The method was immunoSEQ multiplex PCR; TCRdb's version includes in-frame clones alone and lacks a portion of them. The sample lists around 95,000 clones, approximately 80% occurring once. This CDR3 has 8 amino acids. Looked up from germline, CDR1 is LNHDA and CDR2 is SQIVND (reference sequence). The ends lost 10 bases at V and 15 bases at J; junction bases unmatched: 3. Findings and limits, study-wide: TCR association rates varied by HLA locus in a later analysis, with DRB1 highest and HLA-C lowest. A missense variant in DCLRE1C was later tied to TCR beta V- and J-gene trimming. Analyzed later, most CMV-associated TCR beta chains appeared HLA-restricted. Data from an earlier analysis indicated that most TCR beta V segments were productive either about 90% or about 30% of the time.

The sample consisted of PBMCs. The chain combines TRBV19 with TRBJ2-1; 7 bases are shared with TRBD2. The sequence derives from a man in his thirties or forties in good health and CMV-seropositive. CDR3 nucleotide sequence: TGTGCCACTGGGGGGGGGTTCTTC. This translates into CATGGGFF. Based on the CDR3 plus reference TRBV19 and TRBJ2-1, the full variable domain is DGGITQSPKYLFRKEGQNVTLSCEQNLNHDAMYWYRQDPGQGLRLIYYSQIVNDFQKGDIAEGYSVSREKKESFPLTVTSAQKNPTAFYLCATGGGFFGPGTRLTVL.